This TCR beta chain was sequenced for a study of cytomegalovirus exposure and HLA in healthy donors. About this clone: Its antigen remains unknown.

Profiling relied on immunoSEQ multiplex PCR, and the TCRdb table lists in-frame clones only, not all of them. This sample yields tens of thousands of clones, of which roughly nine tenths are seen a single time; 0.95% to 1.5% belongs to the top ten. The V gene end was trimmed by 6 bases and the J gene end by 4 bases; junction bases not matched to a gene: 5. The CDR3 has 13 residues. The germline CDR1 and CDR2 sequences are SEHNR and FQNEAQ (reference sequence). Study-wide points: A few of the chains that were CMV-associated were confirmed in vitro to be specific for CMV antigens.

The chain combines TRBV7-9 with TRBJ1-2, with 7 bases matching TRBD1. The sequence came from a woman aged 18-29 years in good health and CMV-seronegative. Specimen: PBMCs. The DNA of the CDR3 is TGTGCCAGCAGGTCCGGGACAGTCTATGGCTACACCTTC. This gives the protein CASRSGTVYGYTF.